These T cell receptor beta chains were read from a single sample in a study of T cell responses to AZD1222 COVID-19 vaccine. This table comes from immunoSEQ multiplex PCR, and its TCRdb copy is limited to in-frame clones, with some not included. The table includes 65,000 to 90,000 clones, less than 90% detected once. The sample consisted of peripheral blood, taken on day 0 of AZD1222 vaccination. All receptors derive from an adult in good health. Both conserved end residues are part of each CDR3. A D gene is named only where the DNA matches it firmly. Clone size appears in some rows only: once, few, many, or a class for an expanded clone.

CAINDASSSYNEQFF	TGTGCCATCAATGACGCCTCGAGCTCCTACAATGAGCAGTTCTTC	TRBJ2-1	.	.	TRBV10-3
CASSPSEGMTYYNEQFF	TGTGCCAGCAGTCCCTCGGAGGGAATGACTTACTACAATGAGCAGTTCTTC	TRBJ2-1	.	once	TRBV6-6
CASSLGQGGYTF	TGTGCCAGCAGCCTCGGACAGGGTGGCTACACCTTC	TRBJ1-2	TRBD1	.	TRBV7-9
CASSPQRGDEQYF	TGTGCCAGCAGCCCCCAAAGGGGCGACGAGCAGTACTTC	TRBJ2-7	.	once	TRBV7-2
CASSERGSANEKLFF	TGTGCCAGCAGTGAGAGGGGGTCCGCTAATGAAAAACTGTTTTTT	TRBJ1-4	.	.	TRBV2
CASSGQEPMNTEAFF	TGTGCCAGCAGCGGACAGGAGCCCATGAACACTGAAGCTTTCTTT	TRBJ1-1	TRBD1	.	TRBV7-9
CASSNSRAYGYTF	TGTGCCAGCAGTAACTCGAGGGCCTATGGCTACACCTTC	TRBJ1-2	.	once	TRBV6-5
CASSEPPQGYNYGYTF	TGTGCCAGCAGTGAACCCCCCCAGGGTTACAACTATGGCTACACCTTC	TRBJ1-2	.	.	TRBV6-1
CAISESTTVGEKLFF	TGTGCCATCAGTGAGTCAACGACAGTCGGAGAAAAACTGTTTTTT	TRBJ1-4	.	.	TRBV10-3
CASTNSVNTEAFF	TGTGCCAGCACCAACTCTGTGAACACTGAAGCTTTCTTT	TRBJ1-1	.	.	TRBV12-3/TRBV12-4
CAGRTDHNSPLHF	TGTGCCGGACGGACTGACCATAATTCACCCCTCCACTTT	TRBJ1-6	.	.	TRBV6-5
CASSVRTGVNYGYTF	TGCGCCAGCAGCGTACGGACAGGGGTTAACTATGGCTACACCTTC	TRBJ1-2	TRBD1	.	TRBV5-1
CASSPGGGLRLRLTDTQYF	TGTGCCAGCAGTCCCGGCGGGGGACTACGACTCCGACTCACAGATACGCAGTATTTT	TRBJ2-3	TRBD2	.	TRBV14
CSARSGEGGQPQHF	TGCAGCGCCCGGTCCGGGGAAGGGGGTCAGCCCCAGCATTTT	TRBJ1-5	.	medium-sized	TRBV29-1
CASKTDSEQFF	TGCGCCAGTAAGACCGATAGTGAGCAGTTCTTC	TRBJ2-1	.	.	TRBV5-1
CAIIRTGDTEAFF	TGTGCCATCATTCGGACAGGGGACACTGAAGCTTTCTTT	TRBJ1-1	TRBD1	.	TRBV10-3
CASSKKAGLGTEQFF	TGTGCCAGCAGCAAAAAAGCGGGACTAGGGACTGAGCAGTTCTTC	TRBJ2-1	TRBD2	.	TRBV7-2
CAISGPSSLNYGYTF	TGTGCCATCAGTGGGCCGTCGAGTCTTAACTATGGCTACACCTTC	TRBJ1-2	.	.	TRBV10-3
CASSRGQENSPLHF	TGTGCCAGCAGCCGGGGACAGGAGAATTCACCCCTCCACTTT	TRBJ1-6	TRBD1	.	TRBV6-5
CAISPQGGTGYTF	TGTGCCATCAGCCCCCAGGGGGGCACTGGCTACACCTTC	TRBJ1-2	TRBD1	once	TRBV10-3
CASSSPPQGATEAFF	TGTGCCAGCAGTTCACCACCTCAGGGGGCGACTGAAGCTTTCTTT	TRBJ1-1	TRBD1	once	TRBV28
CASSPQQDEQYF	TGTGCCAGCTCACCACAACAGGACGAGCAGTACTTC	TRBJ2-7	.	.	TRBV18
CASIPGVGQPQHF	TGTGCCAGCATACCAGGGGTGGGCCAGCCCCAGCATTTT	TRBJ1-5	.	.	TRBV6-5
CAISESGSLSSGNTIYF	TGTGCCATCAGTGAGTCGGGCAGCCTGAGCTCTGGAAACACCATATATTTT	TRBJ1-3	.	.	TRBV10-3
CATSDLAGGPSGANVLTF	TGTGCCACCAGTGATTTAGCGGGAGGGCCAAGTGGGGCCAACGTCCTGACTTTC	TRBJ2-6	TRBD2	few	TRBV24-1
CASAGNTIYF	TGTGCCAGCGCCGGAAACACCATATATTTT	TRBJ1-3	.	.	TRBV5-8
CASGTLTSYEQYF	TGTGCCAGCGGAACCCTAACTAGCTACGAGCAGTACTTC	TRBJ2-7	.	few	TRBV27
CASNQDRNTEAFF	TGTGCCAGCAACCAGGACAGGAACACTGAAGCTTTCTTT	TRBJ1-1	.	.	TRBV11-2